Described below is a single T cell receptor beta chain sequence and its context. Its antigen is not known. The V end lost 2 bases, the J end lost 4 bases, and 18 bases lay between the germline ends. The CDR3 extends over 17 amino acids. The V gene's germline CDR1 is LGHDT and CDR2 YNNKEL (reference sequence). These data come from a study of T cell responses to AZD1222 COVID-19 vaccine. Study-wide findings and caveats: Sampling that yielded the repertoires occurred only after the peak T cell response. Among those given AZD1222, only five to seven were seropositive at baseline. The study found vaccine-associated CD4 TCRs spanning spike, dominant at 160-218 and 743-854.

Here immunoSEQ multiplex PCR was the method, and the copy in TCRdb shows in-frame clones only, minus some. Among 150,000 or so clones listed, about nine tenths were seen once. Source: peripheral blood, taken on day 0 of AZD1222 vaccination. The receptor's source is an adult in good health. The chain couples TRBV3-1 (or the pseudogene TRBV3-2) to TRBJ1-5; no firm D call. The CDR3 DNA reads as TGTGCCAGCAGCCAAAACAAGTTAGAAGAAAGGAATCAGCCCCAGCATTTT. This sequence encodes CASSQNKLEERNQPQHF.